Listed below are T cell receptor beta chains from one sample, sequenced in a study of shared clonotypes between healthy human individuals. Profiling relied on immunoSEQ multiplex PCR, and the TCRdb table lists in-frame clones only, not all of them. The profile shows roughly 1.5 million clones, 98% of them singletons. Sequencing was done on a sample of naive CD4+ T cells sorted from blood. The source of these receptors is a man under 40 in good health. Both conserved end residues are part of each CDR3. Each record gives: D gene, V gene, clone size, CDR3 length, J gene, CDR3 DNA, CDR3 protein. A D gene is named only where the DNA matches it firmly. Clone sizes are given selectively: once, few, many, or a class where the clone is expanded.

d_call: .; v_call: TRBV28; clone_size: .; cdr3_length: 14; j_call: TRBJ2-7; cdr3_nt: TGTGCCAGCAGTTTGCGAGGACCGGGAACTGGGCAGTACTTC; cdr3_aa: CASSLRGPGTGQYF
d_call: .; v_call: TRBV29-1; clone_size: .; cdr3_length: 12; j_call: TRBJ2-3; cdr3_nt: TGCATCCACAGGTGTAGCACAGATACGCAGTATTTT; cdr3_aa: CIHRCSTDTQYF
d_call: .; v_call: TRBV9; clone_size: .; cdr3_length: 16; j_call: TRBJ2-7; cdr3_nt: TGTGCCAGCAGCGTAGGGGGGAGCCAGAGCTCCTACGAGCAGTACTTC; cdr3_aa: CASSVGGSQSSYEQYF
d_call: TRBD1; v_call: TRBV4-1; clone_size: .; cdr3_length: 16; j_call: TRBJ1-5; cdr3_nt: TGCGCCAGCAGCCAAGATAGAGACAGGGATCGGCAGCCCCAGCATTTT; cdr3_aa: CASSQDRDRDRQPQHF
d_call: .; v_call: TRBV9; clone_size: .; cdr3_length: 14; j_call: TRBJ1-3; cdr3_nt: TGTGCCAGCAGCGTAAGTCAAGGAGGAAACACCATATATTTT; cdr3_aa: CASSVSQGGNTIYF
d_call: .; v_call: TRBV27; clone_size: .; cdr3_length: 18; j_call: TRBJ2-7; cdr3_nt: TGTGCCAGCACGGACAGGGCAGGTGGAGCGGGACGCCTCTACGAGCAGTACTTC; cdr3_aa: CASTDRAGGAGRLYEQYF
d_call: .; v_call: TRBV18; clone_size: once; cdr3_length: 16; j_call: TRBJ2-7; cdr3_nt: TGTGCCAGCTCCCTCACCGCAGAGCTGGGGATACGCGAGCAGTACTTC; cdr3_aa: CASSLTAELGIREQYF
d_call: .; v_call: TRBV10-3; clone_size: .; cdr3_length: 14; j_call: TRBJ1-5; cdr3_nt: TGTGCCATCAGTGAGATGCCAGGGGAACAGCCCCAGCATTTT; cdr3_aa: CAISEMPGEQPQHF
d_call: .; v_call: TRBV6-5; clone_size: .; cdr3_length: 13; j_call: TRBJ1-1; cdr3_nt: TGTGCCAGCAGTTACAACACGAACACTGAAGCTTTCTTT; cdr3_aa: CASSYNTNTEAFF
d_call: .; v_call: TRBV7-9; clone_size: .; cdr3_length: 14; j_call: TRBJ2-5; cdr3_nt: TGTGCCAGCAGCTTAGTACAGGTGGGGGAGACCCAGTACTTC; cdr3_aa: CASSLVQVGETQYF
d_call: TRBD2; v_call: TRBV27; clone_size: .; cdr3_length: 15; j_call: TRBJ2-3; cdr3_nt: TGTGCCAGCAGTTTACACGGGAGGGGGACAGATACGCAGTATTTT; cdr3_aa: CASSLHGRGTDTQYF
d_call: .; v_call: TRBV7-9; clone_size: .; cdr3_length: 17; j_call: TRBJ2-4; cdr3_nt: TGTGCCAGCCACCCCGGGAACCCTGGGGTAGCCAAAAACATTCAGTACTTC; cdr3_aa: CASHPGNPGVAKNIQYF
d_call: TRBD1; v_call: TRBV2; clone_size: once; cdr3_length: 14; j_call: TRBJ2-7; cdr3_nt: TGTGCCAGCCAGTTAGGGACAGGGGCCTACGAGCAGTACTTC; cdr3_aa: CASQLGTGAYEQYF
d_call: .; v_call: TRBV7-6; clone_size: .; cdr3_length: 16; j_call: TRBJ2-7; cdr3_nt: TGTGCCAGCAGTTCCACCCCTAGAGGCCGGGCCTACGAGCAGTACTTC; cdr3_aa: CASSSTPRGRAYEQYF
d_call: .; v_call: TRBV10-3; clone_size: .; cdr3_length: 14; j_call: TRBJ1-2; cdr3_nt: TGTGCCATCAGTCCTACAGGGAGTGACTATGGCTACACCTTC; cdr3_aa: CAISPTGSDYGYTF
d_call: TRBD1; v_call: TRBV15; clone_size: .; cdr3_length: 17; j_call: TRBJ2-3; cdr3_nt: TGTGCCACCAGCAGAATAACGGGGACAGGGGGCATGAATACGCAGTATTTT; cdr3_aa: CATSRITGTGGMNTQYF
d_call: .; v_call: TRBV28; clone_size: .; cdr3_length: 15; j_call: TRBJ1-5; cdr3_nt: TGTGCCAGCAGTGTCGGGACACCTTGGGGTCAGCCCCAGCATTTT; cdr3_aa: CASSVGTPWGQPQHF
d_call: .; v_call: TRBV7-8; clone_size: .; cdr3_length: 14; j_call: TRBJ2-2; cdr3_nt: TGTGCCAGCAGCTTATCGAGGTACACCGGGGAGCTGTTTTTT; cdr3_aa: CASSLSRYTGELFF
d_call: TRBD1; v_call: TRBV6-1; clone_size: once; cdr3_length: 16; j_call: TRBJ1-2; cdr3_nt: TGTGCCAGCAGTGTTCAACAGGGGGCGTCTCGATATGGCTACACCTTC; cdr3_aa: CASSVQQGASRYGYTF
d_call: .; v_call: TRBV18; clone_size: .; cdr3_length: 13; j_call: TRBJ2-7; cdr3_nt: TGTGCCAGCTCACTCAAACAGGGTAACGAGCAGTACTTC; cdr3_aa: CASSLKQGNEQYF
d_call: .; v_call: TRBV5-4; clone_size: .; cdr3_length: 14; j_call: TRBJ2-7; cdr3_nt: TGTGCCAGCAGCAAGCCAGGGCCTTTAGAGGAGCAGTACTTC; cdr3_aa: CASSKPGPLEEQYF
d_call: .; v_call: TRBV19; clone_size: once; cdr3_length: 14; j_call: TRBJ1-1; cdr3_nt: TGTGCCAGTAGGAGGGTACCCTTGAACACTGAAGCTTTCTTT; cdr3_aa: CASRRVPLNTEAFF
d_call: TRBD1; v_call: TRBV5-3; clone_size: .; cdr3_length: 16; j_call: TRBJ2-7; cdr3_nt: TGTGCCAGAAGCGAGGGGGGACAGGGAGTGTCCTACGAGCAGTACTTC; cdr3_aa: CARSEGGQGVSYEQYF
d_call: .; v_call: TRBV27; clone_size: .; cdr3_length: 15; j_call: TRBJ2-1; cdr3_nt: TGTGCCAGCAGTTTAGGGGCAGGGTGGGACAATGAGCAGTTCTTC; cdr3_aa: CASSLGAGWDNEQFF
d_call: .; v_call: TRBV5-4; clone_size: .; cdr3_length: 15; j_call: TRBJ2-2; cdr3_nt: TGTGCCAGCAGCTTGGTGGGAGTAAAGGCCGGGGAGCTGTTTTTT; cdr3_aa: CASSLVGVKAGELFF
d_call: TRBD2; v_call: TRBV5-1; clone_size: .; cdr3_length: 14; j_call: TRBJ2-7; cdr3_nt: TGCGCCAGCAGAGCGGGAGGGCCTATGACCGAGCAGTACTTC; cdr3_aa: CASRAGGPMTEQYF
d_call: .; v_call: TRBV7-4; clone_size: .; cdr3_length: 21; j_call: TRBJ1-1; cdr3_nt: TGTGCCAGCAGCTTCAAGCTTAGAACCGTCAGTAGTAGGTCGAAGGACACTGAAGCTTTCTTT; cdr3_aa: CASSFKLRTVSSRSKDTEAFF